This TCR beta chain derives from a study of T cells in pancreatic ductal adenocarcinoma. Findings of the study overall: Mean clonality was around 0.11 in tumors and roughly 0.068 in blood, not significantly different.

On this clone: The antigen remains undetermined.

No neoadjuvant therapy was given to the selected pancreatic ductal adenocarcinoma patients before their surgery. Germline loops: CDR1 LNHDA, CDR2 SQIVND (reference sequence). The CDR3 extends over 14 amino acids. V lost 6 bases, J lost 7 bases, and 5 bases stayed unmatched. Libraries were prepared by immunoSEQ multiplex PCR; TCRdb keeps only in-frame clonotypes and omits some of them. The profile shows roughly 10,000 clones, approximately 67% of them singletons. This clonotype was obtained from a human donor with pancreatic ductal adenocarcinoma. The chain carries TRBV19 and TRBJ1-6, with TRBD1 matching over 8 bases. Sequencing input: pancreatic tumor tissue. CDR3 bases: TGTGCCAGTAGGGTGGGACAGGCGAATTCACCCCTCCACTTT. As protein: CASRVGQANSPLHF.